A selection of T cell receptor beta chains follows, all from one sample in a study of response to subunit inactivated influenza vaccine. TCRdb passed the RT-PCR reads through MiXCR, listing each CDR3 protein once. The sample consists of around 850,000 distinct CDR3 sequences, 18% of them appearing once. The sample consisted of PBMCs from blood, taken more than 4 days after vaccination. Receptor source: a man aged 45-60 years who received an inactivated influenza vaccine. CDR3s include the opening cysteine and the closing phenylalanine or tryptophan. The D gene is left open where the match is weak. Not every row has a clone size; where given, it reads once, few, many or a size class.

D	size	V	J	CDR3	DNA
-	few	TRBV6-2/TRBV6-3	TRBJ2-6	CASSMALSAGANVLTF	TGTGCCAGCAGTATGGCTCTGAGCGCTGGGGCCAACGTCCTGACTTTC
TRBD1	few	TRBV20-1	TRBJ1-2	CSARTGGTYGYTF	TGCAGTGCCAGGACAGGGGGCACCTATGGCTACACCTTC
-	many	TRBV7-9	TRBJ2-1	CASSHAKRGYNEQFF	TGTGCCAGCAGCCACGCAAAACGCGGGTACAATGAGCAGTTCTTC
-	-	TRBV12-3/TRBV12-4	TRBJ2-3	CASSLRERADTQYF	TGTGCCAGCAGTCTCAGGGAGCGGGCAGATACGCAGTATTTT
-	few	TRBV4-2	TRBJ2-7	CASSQGGWDTSYEQYF	TGTGCCAGCAGCCAAGGGGGGTGGGATACCTCCTACGAGCAGTACTTC
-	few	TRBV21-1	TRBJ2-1	CASHSHPVREQFF	TGTGCCAGTCACTCCCACCCCGTGAGGGAGCAGTTCTTC
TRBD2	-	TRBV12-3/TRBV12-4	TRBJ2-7	CASRPGGWAYEQYF	TGTGCCAGCAGACCGGGGGGGTGGGCCTACGAGCAGTACTTC
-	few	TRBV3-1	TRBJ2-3	CASSPSWAESTDTQYF	TGTGCCAGCAGCCCCTCATGGGCGGAAAGCACAGATACGCAGTATTTT
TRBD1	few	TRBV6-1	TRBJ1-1	CASSADRGTEAFF	TGTGCCAGCAGTGCTGACAGGGGCACTGAAGCTTTCTTT
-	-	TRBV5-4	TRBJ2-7	CASSLSAAEYEQYF	TGTGCCAGCAGCTTGTCGGCGGCGGAATACGAGCAGTACTTC
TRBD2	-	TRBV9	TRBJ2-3	CASSQWLAGPTDTQYF	TGTGCCAGCAGCCAGTGGCTAGCGGGACCCACAGATACGCAGTATTTT
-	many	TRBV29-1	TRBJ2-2	CSADQNTGELFF	TGCAGCGCAGACCAAAACACCGGGGAGCTGTTTTTT
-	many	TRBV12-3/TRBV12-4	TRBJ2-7	CASSPGTNYEQYF	TGTGCCAGCAGTCCCGGGACAAACTACGAGCAGTACTTC
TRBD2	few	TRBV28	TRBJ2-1	CASSSHRLAGGSYNEQFF	TGTGCCAGCAGTTCACATAGACTAGCGGGGGGCTCCTACAATGAGCAGTTCTTC
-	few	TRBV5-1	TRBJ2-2	CASSLTGKDGELFF	TGCGCCAGCAGCTTGACAGGGAAGGACGGGGAGCTGTTTTTT
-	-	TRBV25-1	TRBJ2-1	CASSEINTNEQFF	TGTGCCAGCAGTGAAATAAATACCAATGAGCAGTTCTTC
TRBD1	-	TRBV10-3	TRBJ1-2	CATRDRGVPDGYTF	TGTGCCACAAGGGACAGGGGGGTTCCGGATGGCTACACCTTC
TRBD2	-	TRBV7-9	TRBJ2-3	CASTPGLGTIRTDTQYF	TGTGCCAGCACACCGGGACTAGGGACCATCAGAACAGATACGCAGTATTTT
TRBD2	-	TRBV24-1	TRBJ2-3	CATSAALGLAESLGIDTQYF	TGTGCCACCAGTGCCGCCCTGGGACTAGCGGAGAGCCTCGGCATAGATACGCAGTATTTT
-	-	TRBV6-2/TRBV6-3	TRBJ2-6	CASELPGANVLTF	TGTGCCAGTGAACTTCCTGGGGCCAACGTCCTGACTTTC
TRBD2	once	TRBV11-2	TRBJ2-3	CASSFSTGLGTDTQYF	TGTGCCAGCAGCTTCTCCACGGGACTAGGCACAGATACGCAGTATTTT
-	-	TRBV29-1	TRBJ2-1	CSVRSRSDSYNEQFF	TGCAGCGTACGTTCGAGGAGTGATTCCTACAATGAGCAGTTCTTC
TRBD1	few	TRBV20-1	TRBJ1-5	CSASTGGGNQPQHF	TGCAGTGCTAGCACAGGGGGCGGCAATCAGCCCCAGCATTTT
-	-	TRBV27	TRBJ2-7	CASGWSSYEQYF	TGTGCCAGCGGGTGGAGCTCCTACGAGCAGTACTTC
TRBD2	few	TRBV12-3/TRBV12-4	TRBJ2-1	CASSFPAGNEQFF	TGTGCCAGCAGTTTCCCAGCGGGGAATGAGCAGTTCTTC
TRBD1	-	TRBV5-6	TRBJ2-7	CASSWGTGKGEQYF	TGTGCCAGCAGCTGGGGGACAGGGAAGGGCGAGCAGTACTTC
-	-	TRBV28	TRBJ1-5	CASSSYRERQPQHF	TGTGCCAGCAGCTCGTACAGGGAAAGGCAGCCCCAGCATTTT
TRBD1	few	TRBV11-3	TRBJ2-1	CASSPNQGARYNEQFF	TGTGCCAGCAGCCCAAACCAGGGGGCGAGGTACAATGAGCAGTTCTTC
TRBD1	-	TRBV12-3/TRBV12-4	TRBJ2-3	CASSSPGQGWGLDF	TGTGCCAGCAGTTCACCGGGACAGGGCTGGGGGTTGGATTTT
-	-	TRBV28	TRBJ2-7	CASTLSLPPSYEQYF	TGTGCCAGCACCCTCTCACTGCCACCTTCCTACGAGCAGTACTTC
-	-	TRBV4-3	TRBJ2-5	CASSQDREYRETQYF	TGCGCCAGCAGCCAGGACCGAGAGTACCGAGAGACCCAGTACTTC
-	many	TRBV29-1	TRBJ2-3	CSGSYRDPPQWF	TGCAGCGGAAGCTACCGGGACCCCCCGCAGTGGTTT